Here is one T cell receptor (beta chain) with its context. Its cognate antigen is unknown. This entry comes from a study of cytomegalovirus exposure and HLA in healthy donors. General study findings and limits: Analysis was performed later, and it showed HLA-associated TCR beta chains to be more clonally expanded than equally common others.

This CDR3 is 13 amino acids long. The V gene's germline CDR1 is SGHNT and CDR2 YYREEE (reference sequence). Trimming pared 0 bases from V and 13 bases from J, leaving 14 bases between. The PCR contained 60 Vbeta and 13 Jbeta primers. Here immunoSEQ multiplex PCR was the method, and the copy in TCRdb shows in-frame clones only, minus some. This listing includes 150,000 to 200,000 clones. The genes are TRBV5-4 and TRBJ2-1; a possible D gene is TRBD2 (5 bases). The TCR originated in a woman in her late teens or twenties in good health and CMV-seropositive. Sequencing was carried out using PBMCs. The CDR3 loop is CASSLGGEGFQFF. The CDR3 DNA sequence: TGTGCCAGCAGCTTGGGGGGTGAGGGCTTCCAGTTCTTC.